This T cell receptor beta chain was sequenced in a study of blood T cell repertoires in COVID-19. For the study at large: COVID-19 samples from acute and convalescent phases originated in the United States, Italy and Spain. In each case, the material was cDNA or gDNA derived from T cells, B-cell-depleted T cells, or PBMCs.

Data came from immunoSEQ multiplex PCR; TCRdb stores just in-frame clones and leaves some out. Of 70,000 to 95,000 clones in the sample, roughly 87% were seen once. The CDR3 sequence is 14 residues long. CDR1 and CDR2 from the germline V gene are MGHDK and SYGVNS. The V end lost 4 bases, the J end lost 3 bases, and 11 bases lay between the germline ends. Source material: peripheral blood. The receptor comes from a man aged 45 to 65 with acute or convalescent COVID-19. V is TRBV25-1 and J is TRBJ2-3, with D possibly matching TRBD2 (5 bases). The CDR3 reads CASSVARGTDTQYF. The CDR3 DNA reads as TGTGCCAGCAGTGTTGCTAGAGGGACAGATACGCAGTATTTT.